This paragraph reports one TCR beta chain. This record comes from a study of PD-1 blockade in mismatch repair-deficient tumors. This CDR3 has 16 amino acids. V was cut by 6 bases and J by 1 base, with 18 bases left in between. Germline loops: CDR1 MDHEN, CDR2 SYDVKM. Sequenced by immunoSEQ multiplex PCR; TCRdb stores in-frame clones only, minus some. Among around 40,000 clones listed, 70% to 80% were seen once. The TCR was taken from an adult with mismatch repair-deficient cancer. The chain recombines TRBV28 with TRBJ2-5; a possible D gene is TRBD2 (5 bases). Specimen: peripheral blood, collected 4 weeks after starting pembrolizumab. In DNA, the CDR3 is TGTGCCAGCAGCCCTGCTTCGGGGTATGCCCAAGAGACCCAGTACTTC. Amino acids: CASSPASGYAQETQYF.